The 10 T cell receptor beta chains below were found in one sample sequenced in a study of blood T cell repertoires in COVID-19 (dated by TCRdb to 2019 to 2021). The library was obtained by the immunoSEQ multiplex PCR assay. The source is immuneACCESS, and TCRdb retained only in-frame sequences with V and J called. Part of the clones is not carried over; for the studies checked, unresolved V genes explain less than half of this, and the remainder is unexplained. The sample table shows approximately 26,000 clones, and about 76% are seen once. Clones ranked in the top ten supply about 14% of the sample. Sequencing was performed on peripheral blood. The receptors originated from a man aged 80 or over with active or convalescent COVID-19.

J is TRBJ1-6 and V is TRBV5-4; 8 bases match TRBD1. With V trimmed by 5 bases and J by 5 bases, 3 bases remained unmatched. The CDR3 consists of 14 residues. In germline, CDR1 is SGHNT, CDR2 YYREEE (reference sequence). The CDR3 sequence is CASSAGQDNSPLHF. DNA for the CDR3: TGTGCCAGCAGTGCGGGACAGGATAATTCACCCCTCCACTTT.

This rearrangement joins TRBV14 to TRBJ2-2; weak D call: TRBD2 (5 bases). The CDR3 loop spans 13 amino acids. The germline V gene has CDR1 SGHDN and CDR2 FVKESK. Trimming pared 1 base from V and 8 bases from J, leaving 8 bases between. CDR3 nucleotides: TGTGCCAGCAGCCAAGTGTCGGGGGGGGAGCTGTTTTTT. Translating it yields CASSQVSGGELFF.

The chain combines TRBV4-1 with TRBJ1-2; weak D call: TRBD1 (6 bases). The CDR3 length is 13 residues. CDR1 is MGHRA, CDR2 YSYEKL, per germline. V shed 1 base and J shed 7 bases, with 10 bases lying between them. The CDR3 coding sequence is TGCGCCAGCAGCCAAGTATCCAGGGGTGGCTACACCTTC. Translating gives CASSQVSRGGYTF.

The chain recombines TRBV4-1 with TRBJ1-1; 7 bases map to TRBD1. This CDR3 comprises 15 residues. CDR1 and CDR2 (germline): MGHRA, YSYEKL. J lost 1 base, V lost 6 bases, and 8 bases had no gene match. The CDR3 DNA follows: TGCGCCAGCAGTTTGCGGGGACAGCCGAACACTGAAGCTTTCTTT. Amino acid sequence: CASSLRGQPNTEAFF.

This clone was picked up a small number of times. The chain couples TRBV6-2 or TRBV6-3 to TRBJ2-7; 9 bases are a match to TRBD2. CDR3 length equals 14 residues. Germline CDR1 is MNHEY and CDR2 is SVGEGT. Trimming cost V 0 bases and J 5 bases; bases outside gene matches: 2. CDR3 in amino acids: CASSYSREGHEQYF. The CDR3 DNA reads TGTGCCAGCAGTTACTCGCGGGAGGGCCACGAGCAGTACTTC.

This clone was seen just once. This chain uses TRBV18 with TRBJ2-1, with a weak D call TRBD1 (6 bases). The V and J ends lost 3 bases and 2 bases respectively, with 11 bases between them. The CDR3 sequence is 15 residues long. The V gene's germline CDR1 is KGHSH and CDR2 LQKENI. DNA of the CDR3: TGTGCCAGCTCACCCTTGGACAGTGCCTACAATGAGCAGTTCTTC. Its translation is CASSPLDSAYNEQFF. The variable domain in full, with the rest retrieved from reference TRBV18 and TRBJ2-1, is NAGVMQNPRHLVRRRGQEARLRCSPMKGHSHVYWYRQLPEEGLKFMVYLQKENIIDESGMPKERFSAEFPKEGPSILRIQQVVRGDSAAYFCASSPLDSAYNEQFFGPGTRLTVL.

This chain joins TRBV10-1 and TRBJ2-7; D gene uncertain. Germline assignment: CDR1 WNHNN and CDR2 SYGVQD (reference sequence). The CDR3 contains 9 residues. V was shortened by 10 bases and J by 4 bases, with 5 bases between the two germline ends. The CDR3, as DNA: TGCGCCACTGCGTACGAGCAGTACTTC. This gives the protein CATAYEQYF.

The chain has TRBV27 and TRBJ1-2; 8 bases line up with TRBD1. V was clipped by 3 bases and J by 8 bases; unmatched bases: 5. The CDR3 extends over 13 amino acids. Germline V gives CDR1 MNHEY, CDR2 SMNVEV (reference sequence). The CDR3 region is CASSFGQGVGYTF. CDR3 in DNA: TGTGCCAGCAGTTTTGGACAGGGTGTGGGCTACACCTTC.

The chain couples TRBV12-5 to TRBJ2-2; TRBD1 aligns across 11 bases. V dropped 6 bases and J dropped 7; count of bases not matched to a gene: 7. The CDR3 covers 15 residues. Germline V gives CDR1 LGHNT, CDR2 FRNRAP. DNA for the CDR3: TGTGCTAGTGGCTCAGGACAGGGGGCACACGGGGAGCTGTTTTTT. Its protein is CASGSGQGAHGELFF.

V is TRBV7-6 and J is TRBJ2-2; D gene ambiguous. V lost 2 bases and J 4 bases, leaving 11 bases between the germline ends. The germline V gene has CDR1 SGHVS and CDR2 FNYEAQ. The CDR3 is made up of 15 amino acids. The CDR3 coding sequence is TGTGCCAGCAGCTTAATGCAGACACCCACCGGGGAGCTGTTTTTT. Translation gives CASSLMQTPTGELFF.